A selection of T cell receptor beta chains follows, all from one sample in a study of Tregs in tolerant kidney transplant recipients. TCRdb's table, derived via immunoSEQ multiplex PCR, lists solely in-frame clones and lacks some. The sample includes some 240,000 clones, around 82% of them seen just once. The sample was CD4+ T cells from blood. These receptor sequences come from a human donor in good health. Both conserved end residues are part of each CDR3. Fields, in order: J gene, V gene, clone size, D gene, CDR3 protein, CDR3 DNA. The D gene is left open where the match is weak. Expanded clones are given a class, and other clones once, few, many or no size at all.

>TRBJ2-1|TRBV2|-|-
CASSGGRIYNEQFF
TGTGCCAGCAGTGGAGGGAGGATTTACAATGAGCAGTTCTTC
>TRBJ2-2|TRBV19|-|-
CASSISGTITGELFF
TGTGCCAGTAGTATATCCGGGACAATCACCGGGGAGCTGTTTTTT
>TRBJ2-5|TRBV6-6|-|TRBD1
CASSSLGQGKETQYF
TGTGCCAGCAGTTCCCTCGGACAGGGGAAAGAGACCCAGTACTTC
>TRBJ2-7|TRBV13|-|-
CASSHQTGTTAGYEQYF
TGTGCCAGCAGCCATCAAACCGGGACCACGGCCGGATACGAGCAGTACTTC
>TRBJ2-7|TRBV19|-|TRBD2
CASSGGAGGISYEQYF
TGTGCCAGTAGTGGAGGCGCGGGGGGGATCTCCTACGAGCAGTACTTC
>TRBJ1-1|TRBV30|-|-
CAWGGFEARAFF
TGTGCCTGGGGAGGGTTTGAGGCAAGAGCTTTCTTT
>TRBJ1-5|TRBV18|-|-
CASSPGNQPQHF
TGTGCCAGCTCACCAGGCAATCAGCCCCAGCATTTT
>TRBJ2-3|TRBV15|-|-
CATTRRRGVADTQYF
TGTGCCACCACCCGCAGGAGGGGAGTAGCAGATACGCAGTATTTT
>TRBJ1-1|TRBV5-6|few|-
CASSALKSPGAKNTEAFF
TGTGCCAGCAGCGCCCTCAAAAGTCCGGGGGCGAAGAACACTGAAGCTTTCTTT
>TRBJ2-1|TRBV5-1|-|-
CASSLGGSSSYNEQFF
TGCGCCAGCAGCTTGGGGGGGTCGAGCTCCTACAATGAGCAGTTCTTC
>TRBJ2-7|TRBV27|-|-
CASSFNSQGYEQYF
TGTGCCAGCAGTTTCAATTCGCAGGGGTACGAGCAGTACTTC
>TRBJ2-1|TRBV5-1|once|TRBD2
CASSLTSGSRNEQFF
TGCGCCAGCAGCTTAACTAGCGGGAGTCGTAATGAGCAGTTCTTC
>TRBJ2-7|TRBV10-1|-|TRBD1
CASSTGGSYEQYF
TGCGCCAGCTCAACAGGGGGTAGCTACGAGCAGTACTTC
>TRBJ1-4|TRBV27|once|-
CASSPGQSEKLFF
TGTGCCAGCAGTCCAGGACAGTCTGAAAAACTGTTTTTT
>TRBJ2-5|TRBV4-1|-|-
CASSQHWVPETQYF
TGCGCCAGCAGCCAACATTGGGTCCCAGAGACCCAGTACTTC
>TRBJ2-5|TRBV30|-|TRBD2
CAWSVGLAGGGETQYF
TGTGCCTGGAGTGTAGGACTAGCGGGAGGGGGTGAGACCCAGTACTTC
>TRBJ2-7|TRBV7-6|once|-
CASSLVGHESYEQYF
TGTGCCAGCAGCTTGGTGGGACACGAGTCCTACGAGCAGTACTTC
>TRBJ1-1|TRBV18|-|TRBD1
CASSPRTGGGYTEAFF
TGTGCCAGCTCACCCAGGACAGGGGGAGGGTACACTGAAGCTTTCTTT
>TRBJ2-7|TRBV6-1|-|-
CASSEALARTYEQYF
TGTGCCAGCAGTGAAGCGCTAGCGCGAACCTACGAGCAGTACTTC
>TRBJ2-1|TRBV4-2|once|TRBD2
CASSPSGRTNNEQFF
TGTGCCAGCAGCCCAAGCGGGAGGACCAACAATGAGCAGTTCTTC